This T cell receptor (beta chain) was observed in a study of cytomegalovirus exposure and HLA in healthy donors (dated by TCRdb to about 2017). Notes on the research overall: In an earlier analysis of 550 to 750 of the donors, 276 Gb of sequence data and approximately 120 million unique TCR beta sequences from 150 million to 200 million T cells were reported. Approximately 300 gigabases of sequencing data and approximately 80 million unique TCR sequences were included in an early release covering under 650 HLA-typed donors. A later genetic analysis took genome-wide SNP genotypes for about 65% of the roughly 670 donors and used that subset as a discovery cohort. A separate validation cohort of roughly 110 different subjects was used in addition to the roughly 700-subject first cohort. The genetic ancestry cluster associated with self-reported Caucasian donors included about 81% of the roughly 400 genotyped donors. The number of typed donors differed by locus: about 620-640 for A, B, C, DRB1 and DQB1; some 540 for DQA1; approximately 600 for DPA1; and 400 to 480 for DPB1. Because of strong linkage in the cohort, roughly five DR-DQ haplotypes were treated as single units for association and clustering. Alongside the repertoire data, information on donor age, sex, ethnicity and CMV serostatus was compiled. The T cell repertoires of about 700 subjects were profiled by immunosequencing and related to cytomegalovirus serostatus. To predict cytomegalovirus infection status, the study brought together high-throughput TCR immunosequencing, statistical association of individual TCRs with disease status, and machine learning. The study was designed to test whether signatures of past pathogen exposure could be identified by cataloging public T cell receptors. Rather than using new phenotypic data, the later analysis identified candidate immune exposures from TCR beta sequences and from how often those sequences occurred across donors. HLA typing included class I and class II loci at four-digit resolution. Among about 400 genotyped donors of the cohort, an average of around 220,000 unique TCR beta nucleotide sequences was sequenced per donor, of which 15% to 20% were non-productive. A later analysis re-examined previously published TCR beta repertoires from about 670 donors and added high-resolution HLA genotyping to investigate patterns of TCR occurrence. To decide whether each TCR beta V gene segment behaved as functional or pseudogenic, an earlier analysis of fewer than 750 of the donors relied on high-throughput TCR beta sequencing. All discovery cohort repertoires had been generated using a single sequencing platform.

Summary of the overall study and its limitations: Compared with equally common non-associated chains, HLA-associated TCR beta chains in a later analysis were more clonally expanded and had lower generation probabilities. Sequencing depth was assumed to be roughly uniform across donors in the presence/absence analyses, though that assumption may not hold. When HLA alleles, especially DR and DQ, strongly co-occurred, attributing TCR associations to individual alleles was difficult. According to a later genetic analysis, donors in an Asian-associated ancestry cluster had fewer N-insertions in productive TCRs than the approximately 630-donor mean. Because HLA typing was missing for some donors at each locus, association tests included only the typed subset. This cohort had only TCR beta chains sequenced, and the lack of alpha or paired-chain data limited which features could be detected. In the study, around 160 TCR beta chains were listed as associated with cytomegalovirus. In both the original and validation cohorts, the classifier was reported to diagnose cytomegalovirus status with high specificity and sensitivity. At a false discovery rate of 0.05, a later analysis linked around 17,000 TCR beta sequences to specific HLA alleles. In vitro tests confirmed that a few of the cytomegalovirus-associated TCR beta chains recognize cytomegalovirus antigens. Across donors, most TCR sequences were observed very rarely, whereas some public TCRs were present in many individuals. In a later analysis, TCR association rates were found to vary across HLA loci, with the most associated TCRs seen for DRB1 alleles and the fewest for HLA-C alleles. V-gene and J-gene trimming of TCR beta chains was associated with a missense DCLRE1C variant in a later genetic analysis, and the association was replicated in an independent cohort. The earlier analysis of about 600 of the donors excluded some 15 rarely observed V segments, including chromosome 9 orphons, because counts were too low. The only immune exposure information available for the cohort was CMV serostatus. Correlated functional status among segregating V segments might reflect linkage disequilibrium, but an unknown experimental factor could not be ruled out. Several of the top co-occurrence clusters appeared to be linked to parvovirus B19, influenza, CMV and Epstein-Barr virus, according to a later analysis. According to the authors, the approach could potentially be generalized to other disease states and immunological phenotypes. In an earlier analysis of 500 to 650 of the donors, most TCR beta V segments appeared in productive rearrangements about 87% or about 30% of the time, broadly matching IMGT annotations. In a later analysis, most CMV-associated TCR beta chains were found to appear HLA-restricted, with HLA associations seemingly driven largely by CMV exposure. Some IMGT-functional V segments, including TRBV6-2 and TRBV6-3, could not be told apart with the 87-base-pair reads, so those segments were excluded. A further reported finding was that TCR beta sequences accurately predicted the HLA-A and HLA-B alleles for most subjects in the first cohort. A cluster of highly shared sequence variants was judged likely to represent a technical artifact of the sequencing pipeline.

The library was built by means of the immunoSEQ multiplex PCR assay. For the multiplex PCR, a mixture combining 60 forward primers for TCR Vbeta segments and 13 reverse primers for TCR Jbeta segments was used. A multiplex PCR assay on genomic DNA amplified the CDR3 region of rearranged TCR beta genes. On the Illumina HiSeq System, the amplified TCR beta libraries were sequenced as 87-base-pair reads. Processing in the source paper ran as follows. In a later analysis, tens of millions of unique TCR beta chains were counted across the 666 repertoires, and roughly 11 million of these chains were shared by at least two donors. Raw reads were error-corrected and collapsed into unique sequences by a nearest-neighbor algorithm in which closely related sequences were merged to remove PCR and sequencing errors. To assign V, D and J gene segments, CDR3 sequences were aligned to IMGT reference sequences. For a sequence to be retained, at least a six-nucleotide match to both a V gene segment and a J gene segment was required. A rearrangement counted as productive if the CDR3 had no stop codons and remained in frame with V and J, and every other rearrangement counted as non-productive. CDR3 was defined by IMGT convention, running from the second conserved V-encoded cysteine to the conserved J-encoded phenylalanine. The earlier analysis of about 620 of the donors excluded sequences that lacked an unambiguous match to a single V gene segment. In an earlier analysis of 450 to 750 of the donors, a V segment was called functional when productive rearrangements were above 56.7%, and segregating when the standard deviation between donors exceeded 5%. A statistical classification framework was developed to diagnose cytomegalovirus status using the catalog of TCR beta chain sequences. V and J gene assignment, in a later analysis, came from comparing TCR nucleotide sequences with IMGT/GENE-DB human TR gene sequences. The TCRdist pipeline was used in a later analysis to assign CDR3 sequences and most-parsimonious VDJ recombination scenarios. In a later analysis, each TCR beta chain was defined by its CDR3 amino acid sequence together with its V-gene family, and reads lacking a unique V-gene family were excluded. To address suspected cross-contamination and a sequencing artifact, a later analysis removed under 600 highly shared, low-generation-probability nucleotide sequences. A later analysis calculated a clonal expansion index for each public chain from normalized within-repertoire ranks of inferred template counts. Generation probabilities in a later analysis came from a VDJ recombination model fitted to out-of-frame rearrangements, and those results were checked against IGoR. Hypergeometric tests were used in a later analysis to score TCR-TCR, TCR-HLA and TCR-CMV co-occurrence, with a repertoire-size bias correction applied to the TCR pairs. A later analysis estimated false discovery rates by permuting HLA or CMV assignments 20 times. In a later analysis, co-occurring TCRs were grouped using DBSCAN, with TCRdist sequence similarity added in when clustering inside HLA-allele-positive subsets. For co-occurrence clustering, repertoires with fewer than 30,000 or more than 120,000 public chains were excluded, along with five repertoires with anomalous nucleotide sharing. TCRdb took over this immuneACCESS table, retaining in-frame rearrangements with V and J assigned. Such tables are incomplete; in checked studies, under half of the missing clones stem from an unresolved V gene, and the remainder is unexplained. V and J calls and clone size come straight from that table; D and trimming were deduced from the DNA. The sample records around 300,000 clones, about 87% of which are singletons. Of the sample, 2% to 3% falls within the top ten clones.

The cohort was made up of around 720 healthy bone marrow donors. At the time of sampling, every cohort member was nominally healthy, though immune exposures that went unrecorded were likely present. The donor was CMV seronegative and belonged to the group of under 400 seronegative cohort members. Each donor provided a peripheral blood sample, and peripheral blood mononuclear cells were used for TCR beta sequencing. The Qiagen DNeasy Blood Extraction Kit was used to extract genomic DNA from the blood cell samples. CDR1 and CDR2, per the germline V gene, are SGDLS and YYNGEE. Counted from cysteine to phenylalanine, this CDR3 has 14 amino acids. The sequence is cut down to CDR3 DNA, 42 bases in frame from base 1. After removal of 5 bases from V and 1 base from J, the junction retains 3 bases not matched to a gene. On this clone: Its antigen is not yet known. Base qualities are not recorded, but no much larger clone differs from it by a single base.

Recombination joined TRBV9 with TRBJ1-5, with 7 middle bases fitting TRBD1. Source material: PBMCs. The clonotype originates from a young woman in good health and CMV-seronegative. The CDR3 is CASSRQGSNQPQHF. The DNA is TGTGCCAGCAGTCGACAGGGAAGCAATCAGCCCCAGCATTTT.